Listed here are 7 T cell receptor beta chains from one sample, sequenced in a study of control samples from healthy donors and cancer patients. Profiling relied on immunoSEQ multiplex PCR, and the TCRdb table lists in-frame clones only, not all of them. There are 100,000 to 150,000 clones in the sample; about 92% occur only once, and around 1.8% lies in the top ten. Sequencing was carried out using PBMCs. Source of these receptors: a man aged 50-60 years with head and neck cancer.

The chain uses TRBV7-9 and TRBJ2-3; no clear D gene. Germline CDR1 is SEHNR and CDR2 is FQNEAQ (reference sequence). This CDR3 is built from 10 residues. The V end lost 5 bases, the J end lost 11 bases, and 8 bases lay between the germline ends. CDR3 in DNA: TGTGCCAGCAGCCCTCTGGGGCAGTATTTT. Translated, it gives CASSPLGQYF.

This clone appeared a single time. The chain couples TRBV19 to TRBJ2-3; D is undetermined. The V and J ends lost 2 bases and 6 bases respectively, with 15 bases between them. The CDR3 runs to 15 residues. Germline V lookup: CDR1 LNHDA, CDR2 SQIVND (reference sequence). DNA for the CDR3: TGTGCCAGTAGTATACCCTCACAGAAGCTGGATACGCAGTATTTT. Encoded protein: CASSIPSQKLDTQYF.

The J gene is TRBJ2-2, the V gene TRBV4-3; 8 bases line up with TRBD2. Germline loops: CDR1 LGHNA, CDR2 YSLEER. This CDR3 has 18 residues. Losses at the gene ends were 2 bases for V and 4 bases for J; bases not matched to a gene: 12. CDR3 loop: CASSQHISAGGFTGELFF. The CDR3 coding sequence is TGCGCCAGCAGCCAACACATTAGCGCGGGGGGTTTCACCGGGGAGCTGTTTTTT.

The rearrangement uses TRBV5-1 and TRBJ1-6; 7 bases are a match to TRBD1. Looked up from germline, CDR1 is SGHRS and CDR2 is YFSETQ. The length of the CDR3 is 15 residues. V trimming: 4 bases; J trimming: 9 bases; junction bases outside the gene matches: 10. CDR3 protein: CASSPRTGLGSPLHF. CDR3 nucleotide sequence: TGCGCCAGCAGCCCCCGGACAGGTTTGGGTTCACCCCTCCACTTT. The complete variable domain, with remaining parts taken from reference TRBV5-1 and TRBJ1-6, reads KAGVTQTPRYLIKTRGQQVTLSCSPISGHRSVSWYQQTPGQGLQFLFEYFSETQRNKGNFPGRFSGRQFSNSRSEMNVSTLELGDSALYLCASSPRTGLGSPLHFGNGTRLTVT.

This sequence joins TRBV11-2 and TRBJ1-1; 7 nucleotides line up with TRBD1. After removal of 6 bases from V and 2 bases from J, the junction contained 9 bases not matched to a gene. The germline V gene encodes CDR1 SGHAT and CDR2 FQNNGV. The CDR3 covers 15 residues. DNA for the CDR3: TGTGCCAGCAGAGTTTCCGGGACAGTCAACACTGAAGCTTTCTTT. It specifies CASRVSGTVNTEAFF. The complete variable domain, with remaining parts taken from reference TRBV11-2 and TRBJ1-1, reads EAGVAQSPRYKIIEKRQSVAFWCNPISGHATLYWYQQILGQGPKLLIQFQNNGVVDDSQLPKDRFSAERLKGVDSTLKIQPAKLEDSAVYLCASRVSGTVNTEAFFGQGTRLTVV.

This clone ranks as medium-sized. The chain recombines TRBV28 with TRBJ1-2; D unclear. The CDR3 runs 13 residues. Germline lookup yields CDR1 MDHEN and CDR2 SYDVKM. The V end was cut by 2 bases, the J end by 5 bases, with 9 bases between. The CDR3 DNA sequence: TGTGCCAGCAGTTTAGATGGCAGTTATGGCTACACCTTC. Amino acid sequence: CASSLDGSYGYTF.

For this clone: The sample contains more than one DNA sequence encoding this CDR3. The gene calls are TRBV7-2 and TRBJ2-3; 11 bases are a match to TRBD2. V lost 1 base, J lost 5 bases, and 2 bases stayed unmatched. Germline lookup yields CDR1 SGHTA and CDR2 FQGNSA. The CDR3 contains 15 residues. CDR3 protein: CASSLGLAGGDTQYF. CDR3 DNA sequence: TGTGCCAGCAGCTTAGGCCTAGCGGGGGGAGATACGCAGTATTTT.